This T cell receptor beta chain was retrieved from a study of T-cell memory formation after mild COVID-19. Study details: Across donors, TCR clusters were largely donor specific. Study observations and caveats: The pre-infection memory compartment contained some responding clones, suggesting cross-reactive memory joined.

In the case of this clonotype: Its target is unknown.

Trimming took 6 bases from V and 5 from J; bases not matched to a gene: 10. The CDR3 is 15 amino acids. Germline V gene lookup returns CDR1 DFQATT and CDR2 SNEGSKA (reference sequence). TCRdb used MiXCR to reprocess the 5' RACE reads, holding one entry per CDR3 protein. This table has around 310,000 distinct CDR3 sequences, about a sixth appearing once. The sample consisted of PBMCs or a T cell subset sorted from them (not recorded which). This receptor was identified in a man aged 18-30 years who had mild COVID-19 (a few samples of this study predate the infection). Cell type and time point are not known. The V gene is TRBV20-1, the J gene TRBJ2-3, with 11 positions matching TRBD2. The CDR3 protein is CSARVSGGAGDTQYF. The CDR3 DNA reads TGCAGTGCCCGAGTTAGCGGGGGGGCCGGAGATACGCAGTATTTT.